The entry below gives a single T cell receptor (beta chain) sequence along with its context. The V gene end was trimmed by 7 bases and the J gene end by 9 bases; junction bases not matched to a gene: 5. CDR3 length equals 14 residues. Germline values: CDR1 MDHEN, CDR2 SYDVKM. The data were obtained in a study of blood T cell repertoires in COVID-19. The table came from immunoSEQ multiplex PCR; TCRdb's copy has only in-frame clones and leaves some out. The sample has tens of thousands of clones; around 79% are singletons. The J gene is TRBJ2-1, the V gene TRBV28; the match to TRBD2 covers 14 bases. Sequencing was done on a sample of peripheral blood. This TCR was sampled from a man aged 55 to 69 with acute or convalescent COVID-19. The CDR3 nucleotides are TGTGCCAGCACCCTGACTAGCGGGAGGGGTGAGCAGTTCTTC. Protein product: CASTLTSGRGEQFF.